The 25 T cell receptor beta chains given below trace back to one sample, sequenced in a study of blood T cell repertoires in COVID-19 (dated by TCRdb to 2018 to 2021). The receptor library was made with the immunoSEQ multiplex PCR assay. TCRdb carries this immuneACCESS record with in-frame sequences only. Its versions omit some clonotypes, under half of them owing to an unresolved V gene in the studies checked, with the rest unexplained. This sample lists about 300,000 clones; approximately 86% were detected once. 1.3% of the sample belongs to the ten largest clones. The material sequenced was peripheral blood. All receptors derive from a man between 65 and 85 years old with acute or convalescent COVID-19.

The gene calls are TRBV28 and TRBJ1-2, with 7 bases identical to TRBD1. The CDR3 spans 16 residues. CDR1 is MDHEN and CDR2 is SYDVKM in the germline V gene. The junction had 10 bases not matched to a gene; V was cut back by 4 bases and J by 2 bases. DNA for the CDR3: TGTGCCAGCAGTTCGTTCTTTGCACAGGGGAACTATGGCTACACCTTC. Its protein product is CASSSFFAQGNYGYTF.

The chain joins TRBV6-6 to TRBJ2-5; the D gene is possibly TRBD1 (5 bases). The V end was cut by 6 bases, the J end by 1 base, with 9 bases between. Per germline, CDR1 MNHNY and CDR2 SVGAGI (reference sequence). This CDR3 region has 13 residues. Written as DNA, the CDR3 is TGTGCCAGCAGCCGGACAATCCAAGAGACCCAGTACTTC. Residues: CASSRTIQETQYF.

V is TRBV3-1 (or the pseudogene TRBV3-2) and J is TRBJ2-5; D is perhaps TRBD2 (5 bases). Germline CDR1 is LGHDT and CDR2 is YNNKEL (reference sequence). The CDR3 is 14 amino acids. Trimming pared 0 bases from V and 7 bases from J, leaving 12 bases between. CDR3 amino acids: CASSQDLSGGTQYF. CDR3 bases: TGTGCCAGCAGCCAAGATCTGAGCGGAGGGACCCAGTACTTC.

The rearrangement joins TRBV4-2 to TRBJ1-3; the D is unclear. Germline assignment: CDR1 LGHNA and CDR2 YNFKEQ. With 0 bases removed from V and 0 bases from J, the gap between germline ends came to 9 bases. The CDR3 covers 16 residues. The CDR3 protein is CASSQDWSSSGNTIYF. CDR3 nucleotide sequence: TGTGCCAGCAGCCAAGATTGGTCTAGCTCTGGAAACACCATATATTTT.

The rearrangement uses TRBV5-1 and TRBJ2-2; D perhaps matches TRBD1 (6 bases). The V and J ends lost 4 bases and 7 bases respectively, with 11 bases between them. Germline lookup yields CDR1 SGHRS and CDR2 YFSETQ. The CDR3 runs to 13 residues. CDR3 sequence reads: CASSLRGDGELFF. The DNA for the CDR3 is TGCGCCAGCAGCCTCAGGGGAGACGGGGAGCTGTTTTTT.

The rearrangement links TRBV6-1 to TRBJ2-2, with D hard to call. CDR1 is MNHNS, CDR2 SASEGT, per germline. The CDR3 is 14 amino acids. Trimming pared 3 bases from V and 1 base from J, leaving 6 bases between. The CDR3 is CASSESKNTGELFF. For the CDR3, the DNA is TGTGCCAGCAGTGAGAGTAAGAACACCGGGGAGCTGTTTTTT.

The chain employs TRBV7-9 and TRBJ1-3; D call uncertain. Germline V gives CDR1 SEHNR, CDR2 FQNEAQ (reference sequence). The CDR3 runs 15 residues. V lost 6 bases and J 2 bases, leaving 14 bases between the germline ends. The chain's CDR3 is CASSSPVGAGNTIYF. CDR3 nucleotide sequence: TGTGCCAGCAGTTCCCCGGTCGGGGCTGGAAACACCATATATTTT. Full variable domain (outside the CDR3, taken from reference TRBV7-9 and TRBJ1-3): DTGVSQNPRHKITKRGQNVTFRCDPISEHNRLYWYRQTLGQGPEFLTYFQNEAQLEKSRLLSDRFSAERPKGSFSTLEIQRTEQGDSAMYLCASSSPVGAGNTIYFGEGSWLTVV.

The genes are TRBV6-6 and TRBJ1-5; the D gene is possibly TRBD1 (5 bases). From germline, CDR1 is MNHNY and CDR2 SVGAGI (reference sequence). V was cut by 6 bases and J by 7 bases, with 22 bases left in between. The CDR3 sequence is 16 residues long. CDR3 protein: CASRGFGGGRVQPQHF. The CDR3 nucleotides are TGTGCCAGCAGGGGGTTCGGCGGGGGTAGGGTCCAGCCCCAGCATTTT.

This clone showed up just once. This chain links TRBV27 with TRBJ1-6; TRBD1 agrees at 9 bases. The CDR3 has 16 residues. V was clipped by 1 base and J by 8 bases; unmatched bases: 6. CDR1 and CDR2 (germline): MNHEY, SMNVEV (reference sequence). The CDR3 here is CASSLFGQGNDSPLHF. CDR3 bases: TGTGCCAGCAGTTTATTCGGACAGGGGAATGATTCACCCCTCCACTTT.

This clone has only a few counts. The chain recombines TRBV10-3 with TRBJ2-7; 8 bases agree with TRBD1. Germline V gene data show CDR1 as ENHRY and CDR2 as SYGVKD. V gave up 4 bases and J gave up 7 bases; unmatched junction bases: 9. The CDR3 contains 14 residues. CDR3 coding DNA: TGTGCCATCAGTGGGGGGACAGGAACGCTAGAGCAGTACTTC. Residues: CAISGGTGTLEQYF.

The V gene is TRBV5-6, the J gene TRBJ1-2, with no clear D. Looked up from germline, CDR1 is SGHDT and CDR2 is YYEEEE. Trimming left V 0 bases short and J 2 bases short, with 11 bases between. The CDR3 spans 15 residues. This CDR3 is CASSLVEGANYGYTF. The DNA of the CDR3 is TGTGCCAGCAGCTTGGTAGAGGGAGCGAACTATGGCTACACCTTC.

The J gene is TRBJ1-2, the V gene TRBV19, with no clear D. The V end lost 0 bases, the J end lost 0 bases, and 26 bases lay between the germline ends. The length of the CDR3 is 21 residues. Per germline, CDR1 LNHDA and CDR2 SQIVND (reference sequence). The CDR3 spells CASSIDLLRRVSAEANYGYTF. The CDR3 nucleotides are TGTGCCAGTAGTATAGATCTATTGCGGCGGGTTTCGGCGGAAGCTAACTATGGCTACACCTTC.

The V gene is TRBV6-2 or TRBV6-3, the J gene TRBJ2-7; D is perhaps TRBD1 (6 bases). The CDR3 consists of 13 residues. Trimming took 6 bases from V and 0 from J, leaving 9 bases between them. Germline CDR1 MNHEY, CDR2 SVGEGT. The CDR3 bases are TGTGCCAGCAGCCGGGACAACTCCTACGAGCAGTACTTC. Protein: CASSRDNSYEQYF.

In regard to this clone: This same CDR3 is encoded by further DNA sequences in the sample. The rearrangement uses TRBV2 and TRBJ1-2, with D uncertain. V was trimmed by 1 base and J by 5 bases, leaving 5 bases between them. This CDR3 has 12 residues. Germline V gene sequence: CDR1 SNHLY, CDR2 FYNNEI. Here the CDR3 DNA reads TGTGCCAGCAGTGAAGACAGTTATGGCTACACCTTC. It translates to CASSEDSYGYTF.

The CDR3 bases are TGCGCCAGCAGCGCCCGGGCAGGGGCCACAGGGGAGCTGTTTTTT. It yields the protein CASSARAGATGELFF. V gene TRBV5-1 combines with J gene TRBJ2-2, with TRBD1 as a possible D gene (6 bases). CDR3 length: 15 amino acids. Trimming took 4 bases from V and 8 from J, leaving 18 bases between them. The germline gives CDR1 SGHRS, CDR2 YFSETQ.

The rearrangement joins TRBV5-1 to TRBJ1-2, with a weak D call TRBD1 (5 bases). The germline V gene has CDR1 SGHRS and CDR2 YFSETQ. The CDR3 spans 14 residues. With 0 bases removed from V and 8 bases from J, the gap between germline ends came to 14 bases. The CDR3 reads CASSLELGLSGYTF. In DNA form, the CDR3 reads TGCGCCAGCAGCTTGGAACTGGGACTGAGCGGCTACACCTTC.

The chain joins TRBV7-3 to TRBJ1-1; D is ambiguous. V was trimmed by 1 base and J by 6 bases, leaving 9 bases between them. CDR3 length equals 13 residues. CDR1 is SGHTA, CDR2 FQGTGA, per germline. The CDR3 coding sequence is TGTGCCAGCAGCTTAAGGAGGGAATCTGAAGCTTTCTTT. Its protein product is CASSLRRESEAFF.

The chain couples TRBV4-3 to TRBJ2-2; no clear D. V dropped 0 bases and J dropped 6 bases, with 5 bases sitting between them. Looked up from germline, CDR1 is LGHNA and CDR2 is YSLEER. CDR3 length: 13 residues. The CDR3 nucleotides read TGCGCCAGCAGCCAAGACCCGGCCGGGGAGCTGTTTTTT. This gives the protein CASSQDPAGELFF.

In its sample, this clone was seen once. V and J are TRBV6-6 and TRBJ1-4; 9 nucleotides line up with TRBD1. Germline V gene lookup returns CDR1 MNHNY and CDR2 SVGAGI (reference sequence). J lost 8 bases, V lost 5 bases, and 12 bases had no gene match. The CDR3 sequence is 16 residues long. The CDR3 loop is CASSHGGTGQGEKLFF. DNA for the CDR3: TGTGCCAGCAGTCATGGGGGGACAGGGCAGGGAGAAAAACTGTTTTTT.

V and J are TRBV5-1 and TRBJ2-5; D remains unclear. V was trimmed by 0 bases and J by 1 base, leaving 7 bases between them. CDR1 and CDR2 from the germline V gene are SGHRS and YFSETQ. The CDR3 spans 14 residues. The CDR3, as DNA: TGCGCCAGCAGCTTGGACGTGGCCCAAGAGACCCAGTACTTC. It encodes CASSLDVAQETQYF.

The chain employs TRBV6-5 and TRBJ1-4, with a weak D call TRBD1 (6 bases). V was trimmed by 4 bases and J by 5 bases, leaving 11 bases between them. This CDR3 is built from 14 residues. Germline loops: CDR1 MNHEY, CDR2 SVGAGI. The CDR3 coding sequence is TGTGCCAGCAGTTTAGGGGGTATGAATGAAAAACTGTTTTTT. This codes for CASSLGGMNEKLFF.

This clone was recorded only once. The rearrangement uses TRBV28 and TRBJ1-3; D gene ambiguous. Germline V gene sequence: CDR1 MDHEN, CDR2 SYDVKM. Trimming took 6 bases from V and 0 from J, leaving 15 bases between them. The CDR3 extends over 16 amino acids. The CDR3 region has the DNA TGTGCCAGCAGGGCCCTCGGCGGAGACTCTGGAAACACCATATATTTT. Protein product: CASRALGGDSGNTIYF.

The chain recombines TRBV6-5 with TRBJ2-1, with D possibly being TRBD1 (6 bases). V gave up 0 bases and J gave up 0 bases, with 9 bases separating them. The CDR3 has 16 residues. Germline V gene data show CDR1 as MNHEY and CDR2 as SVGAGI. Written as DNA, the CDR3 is TGTGCCAGCAGTTACTCCCGGACAGACTCCTACAATGAGCAGTTCTTC. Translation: CASSYSRTDSYNEQFF.

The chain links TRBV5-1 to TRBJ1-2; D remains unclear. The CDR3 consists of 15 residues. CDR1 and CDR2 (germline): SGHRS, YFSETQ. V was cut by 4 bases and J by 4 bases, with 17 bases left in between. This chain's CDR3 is CASSPVVGGFYGYTF. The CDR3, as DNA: TGCGCCAGCAGCCCCGTAGTCGGAGGCTTCTATGGCTACACCTTC. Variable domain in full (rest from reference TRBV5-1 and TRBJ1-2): KAGVTQTPRYLIKTRGQQVTLSCSPISGHRSVSWYQQTPGQGLQFLFEYFSETQRNKGNFPGRFSGRQFSNSRSEMNVSTLELGDSALYLCASSPVVGGFYGYTFGSGTRLTVV.

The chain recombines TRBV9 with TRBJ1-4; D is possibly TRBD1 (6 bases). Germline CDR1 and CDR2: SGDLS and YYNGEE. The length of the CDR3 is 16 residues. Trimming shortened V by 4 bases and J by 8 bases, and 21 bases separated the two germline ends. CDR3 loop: CASSPTFQQGSEKLFF. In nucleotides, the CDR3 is TGTGCCAGCAGCCCCACGTTCCAACAGGGTAGCGAAAAACTGTTTTTT. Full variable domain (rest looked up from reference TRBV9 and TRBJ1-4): DSGVTQTPKHLITATGQRVTLRCSPRSGDLSVYWYQQSLDQGLQFLIQYYNGEERAKGNILERFSAQQFPDLHSELNLSSLELGDSALYFCASSPTFQQGSEKLFFGSGTQLSVL.